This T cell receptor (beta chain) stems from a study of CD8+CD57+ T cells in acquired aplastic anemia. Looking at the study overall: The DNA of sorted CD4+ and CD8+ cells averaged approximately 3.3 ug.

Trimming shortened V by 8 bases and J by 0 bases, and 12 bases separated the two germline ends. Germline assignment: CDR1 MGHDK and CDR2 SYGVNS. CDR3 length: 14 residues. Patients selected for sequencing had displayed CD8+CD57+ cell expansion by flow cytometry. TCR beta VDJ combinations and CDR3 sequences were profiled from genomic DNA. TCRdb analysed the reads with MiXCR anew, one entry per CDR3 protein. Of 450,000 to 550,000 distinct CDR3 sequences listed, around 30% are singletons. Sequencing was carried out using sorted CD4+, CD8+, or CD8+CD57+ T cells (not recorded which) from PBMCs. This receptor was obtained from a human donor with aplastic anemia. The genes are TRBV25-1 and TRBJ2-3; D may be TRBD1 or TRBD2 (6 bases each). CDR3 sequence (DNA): TGTGCCAGCGTGGGGGGCCTAAGCACAGATACGCAGTATTTT. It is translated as CASVGGLSTDTQYF. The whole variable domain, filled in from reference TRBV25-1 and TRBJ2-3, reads EADIYQTPRYLVIGTGKKITLECSQTMGHDKMYWYQQDPGMELHLIHYSYGVNSTEKGDLSSESTVSRIRTEHFPLTLESARPSHTSQYLCASVGGLSTDTQYFGPGTRLTVL.